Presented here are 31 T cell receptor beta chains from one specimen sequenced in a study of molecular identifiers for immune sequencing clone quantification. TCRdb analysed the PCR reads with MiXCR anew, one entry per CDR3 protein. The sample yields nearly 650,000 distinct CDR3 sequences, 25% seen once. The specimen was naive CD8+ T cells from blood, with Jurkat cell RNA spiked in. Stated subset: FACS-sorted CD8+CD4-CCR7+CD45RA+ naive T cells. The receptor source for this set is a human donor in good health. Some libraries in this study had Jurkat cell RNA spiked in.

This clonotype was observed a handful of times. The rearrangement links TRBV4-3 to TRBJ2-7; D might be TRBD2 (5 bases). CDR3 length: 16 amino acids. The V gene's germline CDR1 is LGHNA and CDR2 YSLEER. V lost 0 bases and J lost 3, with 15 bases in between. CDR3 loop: CASSQESGGAVYEQYF. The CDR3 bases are TGCGCCAGCAGCCAAGAATCAGGAGGCGCGGTCTACGAGCAGTACTTC.

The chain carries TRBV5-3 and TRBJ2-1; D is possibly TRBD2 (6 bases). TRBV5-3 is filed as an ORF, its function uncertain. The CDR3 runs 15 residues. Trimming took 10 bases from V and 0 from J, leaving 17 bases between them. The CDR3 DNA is TGTGCCGGCAGCTTGACCGGGAGCTCCTACAATGAGCAGTTCTTC. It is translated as CAGSLTGSSYNEQFF.

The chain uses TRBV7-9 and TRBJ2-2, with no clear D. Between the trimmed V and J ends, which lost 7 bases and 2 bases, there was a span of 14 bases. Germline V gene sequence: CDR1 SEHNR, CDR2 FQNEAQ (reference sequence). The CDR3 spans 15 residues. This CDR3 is CASTIGKSNTGELFF. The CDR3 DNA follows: TGTGCCAGCACCATAGGGAAGTCCAACACCGGGGAGCTGTTTTTT.

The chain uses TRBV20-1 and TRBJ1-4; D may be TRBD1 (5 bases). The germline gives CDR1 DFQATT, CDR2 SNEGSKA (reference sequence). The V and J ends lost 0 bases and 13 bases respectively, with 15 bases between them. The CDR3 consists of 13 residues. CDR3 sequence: CSARDITFGGLFF. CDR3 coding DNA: TGCAGTGCTAGAGATATAACCTTCGGGGGACTGTTTTTT.

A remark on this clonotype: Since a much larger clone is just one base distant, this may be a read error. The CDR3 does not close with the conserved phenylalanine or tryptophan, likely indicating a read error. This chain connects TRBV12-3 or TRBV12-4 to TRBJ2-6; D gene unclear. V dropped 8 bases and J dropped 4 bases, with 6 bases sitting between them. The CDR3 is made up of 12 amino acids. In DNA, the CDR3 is TGTGCCAGCCCCTCGGGGGCCAACGTCCTGACTTCC. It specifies CASPSGANVLTS.

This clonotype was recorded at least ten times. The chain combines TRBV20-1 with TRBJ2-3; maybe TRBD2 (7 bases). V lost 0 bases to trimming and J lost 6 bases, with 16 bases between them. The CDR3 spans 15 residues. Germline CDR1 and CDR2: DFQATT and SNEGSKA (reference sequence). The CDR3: CSARENGGGPDTQYF. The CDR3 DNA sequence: TGCAGTGCTAGAGAGAATGGGGGGGGGCCTGATACGCAGTATTTT.

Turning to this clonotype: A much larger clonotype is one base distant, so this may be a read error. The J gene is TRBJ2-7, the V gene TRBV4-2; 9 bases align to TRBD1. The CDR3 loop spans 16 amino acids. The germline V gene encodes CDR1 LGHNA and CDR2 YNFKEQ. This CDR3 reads CASSQEPGQGSYERYF. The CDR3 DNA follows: TGTGCCAGCAGCCAAGAACCGGGACAGGGAAGCTACGAGCGGTACTTC.

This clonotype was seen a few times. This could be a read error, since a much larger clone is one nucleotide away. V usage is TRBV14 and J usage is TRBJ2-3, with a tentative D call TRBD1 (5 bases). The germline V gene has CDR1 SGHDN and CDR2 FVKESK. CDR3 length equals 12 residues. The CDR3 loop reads CAGRASTDTQYF. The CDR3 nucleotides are TGTGCCGGCAGGGCTAGCACAGATACGCAGTATTTT.

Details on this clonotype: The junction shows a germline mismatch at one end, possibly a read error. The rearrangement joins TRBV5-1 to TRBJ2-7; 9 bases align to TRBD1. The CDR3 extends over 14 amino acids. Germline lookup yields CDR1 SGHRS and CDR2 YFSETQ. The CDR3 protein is CASSLSGQGYERYF. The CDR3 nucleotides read TGCGCCAGCAGCTTGTCGGGACAGGGTTACGAGCGGTACTTC.

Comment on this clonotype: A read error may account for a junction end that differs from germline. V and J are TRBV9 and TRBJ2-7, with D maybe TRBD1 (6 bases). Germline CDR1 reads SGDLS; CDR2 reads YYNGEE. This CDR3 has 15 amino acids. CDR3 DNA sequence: TGTGCTAGCAGCGTATCTGGACAGAACTCCTACGAGCAGTACTTC. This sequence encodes CASSVSGQNSYEQYF.

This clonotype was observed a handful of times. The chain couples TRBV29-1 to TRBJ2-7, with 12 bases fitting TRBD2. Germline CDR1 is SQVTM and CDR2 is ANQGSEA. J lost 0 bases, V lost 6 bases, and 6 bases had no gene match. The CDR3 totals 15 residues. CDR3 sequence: CSVSPTSGSSYEQYF. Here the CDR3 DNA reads TGCAGCGTCTCCCCGACTAGCGGGAGCTCCTACGAGCAGTACTTC.

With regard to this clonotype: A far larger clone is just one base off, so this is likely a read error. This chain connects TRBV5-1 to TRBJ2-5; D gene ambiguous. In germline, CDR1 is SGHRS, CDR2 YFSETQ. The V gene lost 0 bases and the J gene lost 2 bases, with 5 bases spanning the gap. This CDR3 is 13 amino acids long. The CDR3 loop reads CASSLGCQETQYF. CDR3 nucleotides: TGCGCCAGCAGCTTGGGGTGTCAAGAGACCCAGTACTTC.

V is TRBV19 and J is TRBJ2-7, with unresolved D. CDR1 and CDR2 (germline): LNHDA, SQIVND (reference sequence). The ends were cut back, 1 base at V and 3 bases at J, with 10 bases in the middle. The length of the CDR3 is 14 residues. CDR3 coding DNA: TGTGCCAGTAGTATAGTCTACAGAGACTACGAGCAGTACTTC. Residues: CASSIVYRDYEQYF.

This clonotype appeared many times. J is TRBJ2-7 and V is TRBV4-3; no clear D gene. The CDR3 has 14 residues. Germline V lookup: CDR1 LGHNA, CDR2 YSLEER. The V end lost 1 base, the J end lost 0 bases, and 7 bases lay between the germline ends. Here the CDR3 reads CASSQGSNSYEQYF. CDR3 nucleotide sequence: TGCGCCAGCAGCCAAGGCTCGAACTCCTACGAGCAGTACTTC.

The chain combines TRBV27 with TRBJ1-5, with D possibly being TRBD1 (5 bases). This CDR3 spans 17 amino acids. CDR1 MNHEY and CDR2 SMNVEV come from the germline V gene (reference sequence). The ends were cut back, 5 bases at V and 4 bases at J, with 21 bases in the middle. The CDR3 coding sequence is TGTGCCAGCAGTCAGATGGGACCCTTCCAAGGGAATCAGCCCCAGCATTTT. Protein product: CASSQMGPFQGNQPQHF.

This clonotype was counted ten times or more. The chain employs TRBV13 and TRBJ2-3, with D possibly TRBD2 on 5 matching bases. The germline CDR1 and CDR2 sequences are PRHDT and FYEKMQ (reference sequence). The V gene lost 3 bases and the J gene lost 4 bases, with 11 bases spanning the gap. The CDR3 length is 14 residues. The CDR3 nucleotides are TGTGCCAGCAGCTTGGACGAGGAGGCAGATACGCAGTATTTT. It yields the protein CASSLDEEADTQYF.

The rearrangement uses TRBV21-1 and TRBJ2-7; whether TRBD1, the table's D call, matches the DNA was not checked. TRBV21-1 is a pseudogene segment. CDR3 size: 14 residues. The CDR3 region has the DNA TGTGCCCGCCCAAAGCGGGACAGGGTGTACGAGCAGTACTTC. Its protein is CARPKRDRVYEQYF.

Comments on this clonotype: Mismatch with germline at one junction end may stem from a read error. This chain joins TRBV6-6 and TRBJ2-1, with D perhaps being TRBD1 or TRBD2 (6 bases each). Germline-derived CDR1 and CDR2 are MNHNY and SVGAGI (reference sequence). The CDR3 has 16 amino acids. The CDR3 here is CASSPARGASYNEPFF. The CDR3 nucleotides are TGTGCCAGCAGCCCGGCGAGGGGGGCCAGTTACAATGAGCCGTTCTTC.

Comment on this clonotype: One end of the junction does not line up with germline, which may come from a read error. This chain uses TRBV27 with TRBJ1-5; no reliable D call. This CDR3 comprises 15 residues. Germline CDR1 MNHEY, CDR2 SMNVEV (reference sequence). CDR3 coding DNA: TGTGCCAGCAGCCCCTTAGGAGGAAGCAATCAGCCCCAGCAGTTT. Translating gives CASSPLGGSNQPQQF.

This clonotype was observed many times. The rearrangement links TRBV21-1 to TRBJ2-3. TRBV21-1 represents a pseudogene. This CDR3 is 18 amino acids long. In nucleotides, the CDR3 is TGTGCCAGCAGCAAAGTAGACCATAGCAGTGCTAGCACAGATACGCAGTATTTT. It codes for CASSKVDHSSASTDTQYF.

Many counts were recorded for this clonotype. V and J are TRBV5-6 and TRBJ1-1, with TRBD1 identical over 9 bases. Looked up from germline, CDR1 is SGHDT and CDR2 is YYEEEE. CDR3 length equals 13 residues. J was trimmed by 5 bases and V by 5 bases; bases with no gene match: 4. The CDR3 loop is CASRSTGGTEAFF. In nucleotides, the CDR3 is TGTGCCAGCAGATCGACAGGGGGGACTGAAGCTTTCTTT.

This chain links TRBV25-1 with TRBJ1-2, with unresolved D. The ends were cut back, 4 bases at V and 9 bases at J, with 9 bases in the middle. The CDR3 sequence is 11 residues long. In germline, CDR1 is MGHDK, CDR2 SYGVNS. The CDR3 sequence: CASSGGGSYTF. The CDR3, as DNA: TGTGCCAGCAGTGGGGGAGGTAGCTACACCTTC.

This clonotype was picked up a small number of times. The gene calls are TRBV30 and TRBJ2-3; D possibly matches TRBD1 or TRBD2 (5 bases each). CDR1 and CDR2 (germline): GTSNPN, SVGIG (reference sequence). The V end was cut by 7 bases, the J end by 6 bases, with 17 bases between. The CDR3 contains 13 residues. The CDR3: CASRVGWGDTQYF. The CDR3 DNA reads TGTGCCTCCAGGGTTGGGTGGGGGGATACGCAGTATTTT.

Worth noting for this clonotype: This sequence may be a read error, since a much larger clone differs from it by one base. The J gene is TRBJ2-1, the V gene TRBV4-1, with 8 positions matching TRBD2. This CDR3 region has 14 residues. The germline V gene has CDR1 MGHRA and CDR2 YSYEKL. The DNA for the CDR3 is TGCGCCAGCAGCCAAGGAAGTAGCGGGGATGAGCAGTCCTTC. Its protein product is CASSQGSSGDEQSF.

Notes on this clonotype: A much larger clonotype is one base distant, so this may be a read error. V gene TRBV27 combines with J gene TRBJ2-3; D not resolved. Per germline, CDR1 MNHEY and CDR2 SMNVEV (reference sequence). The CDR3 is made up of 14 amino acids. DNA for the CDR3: TGTGCCAACAGTTTATATCCTAGCACAGATACGCAGTATTTT. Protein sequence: CANSLYPSTDTQYF.

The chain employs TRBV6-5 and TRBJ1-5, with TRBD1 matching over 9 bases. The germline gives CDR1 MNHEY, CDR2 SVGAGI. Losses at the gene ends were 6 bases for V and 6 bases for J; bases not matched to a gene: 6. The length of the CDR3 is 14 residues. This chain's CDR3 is CASRGDRVGQPQHF. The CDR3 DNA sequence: TGTGCCAGCAGGGGGGACAGGGTAGGTCAGCCCCAGCATTTT.

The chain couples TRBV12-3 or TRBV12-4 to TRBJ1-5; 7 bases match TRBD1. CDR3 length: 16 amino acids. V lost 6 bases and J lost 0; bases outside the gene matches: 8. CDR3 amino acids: CASSKDRANSNQPQHF. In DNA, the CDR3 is TGTGCCAGCAGCAAAGACAGGGCTAATAGCAATCAGCCCCAGCATTTT.

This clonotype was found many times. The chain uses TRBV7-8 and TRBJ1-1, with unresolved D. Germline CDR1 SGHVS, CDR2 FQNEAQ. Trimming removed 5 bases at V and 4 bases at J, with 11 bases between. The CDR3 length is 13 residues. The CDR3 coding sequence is TGTGCCAGCAGCCCAGCCCTGGGCACTGAAGCTTTCTTT. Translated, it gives CASSPALGTEAFF.

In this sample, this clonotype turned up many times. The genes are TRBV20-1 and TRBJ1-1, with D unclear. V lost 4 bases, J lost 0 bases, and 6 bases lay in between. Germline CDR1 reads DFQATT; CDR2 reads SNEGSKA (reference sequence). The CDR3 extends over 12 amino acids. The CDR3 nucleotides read TGCAGTGCTACAACAATGAACACTGAAGCTTTCTTT. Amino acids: CSATTMNTEAFF.

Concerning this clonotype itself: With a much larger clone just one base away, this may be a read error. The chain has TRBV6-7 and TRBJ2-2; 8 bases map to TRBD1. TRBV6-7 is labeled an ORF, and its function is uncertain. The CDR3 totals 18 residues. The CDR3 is CASNYSTSGGRNTGELFF. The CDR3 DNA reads TGTGCCAGCAATTACTCCACCTCAGGGGGCAGAAACACCGGGGAGCTGTTTTTT.

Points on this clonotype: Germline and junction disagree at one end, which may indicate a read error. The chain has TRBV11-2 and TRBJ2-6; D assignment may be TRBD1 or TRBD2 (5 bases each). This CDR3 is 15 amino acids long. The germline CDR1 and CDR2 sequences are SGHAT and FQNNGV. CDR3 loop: CASSTGPYGAPVLPF. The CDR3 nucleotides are TGTGCCAGCAGCACGGGGCCGTATGGGGCCCCCGTCCTGCCTTTC.